Shown below are 18 T cell receptor beta chains from a single sample sequenced in a study of blood T cell repertoires in COVID-19. Repertoires were generated with immunoSEQ multiplex PCR, while TCRdb's copy carries only in-frame clones and drops some. The sample comprises approximately 170,000 clones, about 90% of which are singletons, and approximately 10% rests with the top ten. The sample taken for sequencing was peripheral blood. Source of these receptors: a woman aged 55-70 years with COVID-19, enrolled during active disease.

The V and J genes are TRBV6-5 and TRBJ1-4; perhaps TRBD1 as D (6 bases). This CDR3 is built from 15 residues. CDR1 MNHEY and CDR2 SVGAGI come from the germline V gene. V was pared by 2 bases and J by 7 bases, with 14 bases between. DNA for the CDR3: TGTGCCAGCAGTTACGTCCAGGGGAGGGGTGAAAAACTGTTTTTT. It specifies CASSYVQGRGEKLFF.

The V gene is TRBV7-2, the J gene TRBJ1-2; 8 bases map to TRBD1. Germline V gene data show CDR1 as SGHTA and CDR2 as FQGNSA. CDR3 length: 16 amino acids. With 0 bases clipped from V and 6 bases from J, the junction kept 9 bases outside the gene matches. CDR3 residues: CASSLAILQGVNGYTF. For the CDR3, the DNA is TGTGCCAGCAGCTTAGCGATTTTACAGGGGGTAAATGGCTACACCTTC.

The chain couples TRBV7-7 to TRBJ2-2, with D possibly matching TRBD1 (6 bases). This CDR3 comprises 11 residues. The germline CDR1 and CDR2 sequences are SSHAT and FNYEAQ (reference sequence). CDR3 DNA: TGTGCTACCAGGGGTCCCGGGGAGCTGTTTTTT. It yields the protein CATRGPGELFF.

The V gene is TRBV10-3, the J gene TRBJ1-2; no firm D call. V lost 8 bases, J lost 6 bases, and 10 bases lay in between. The length of the CDR3 is 11 residues. From germline, CDR1 is ENHRY and CDR2 SYGVKD. The CDR3 protein is CAIRRQDGYTF. The CDR3 nucleotides read TGTGCCATCCGCCGTCAGGATGGCTACACCTTC.

The chain links TRBV24-1 to TRBJ2-2; 10 bases agree with TRBD2. This CDR3 has 19 amino acids. The germline V gene has CDR1 KGHDR and CDR2 SFDVKD. Germline trimming cut 5 bases from V and 0 bases from J; bases unmatched to any gene: 11. CDR3 sequence reads: CATSARKTSGSTNTGELFF. The CDR3 coding sequence is TGTGCCACCAGTGCAAGAAAGACTAGCGGGTCTACGAACACCGGGGAGCTGTTTTTT.

J is TRBJ1-1 and V is TRBV30; TRBD1 agrees at 10 bases. Germline V gives CDR1 GTSNPN, CDR2 SVGIG (reference sequence). Trimming removed 7 bases from V and 5 bases from J; junction bases left unmatched: 4. CDR3 size: 12 residues. Here the CDR3 DNA reads TGTGCCTTCGGACAGGGGGGGACTGAAGCTTTCTTT. Translated, it gives CAFGQGGTEAFF.

The chain uses TRBV19 and TRBJ1-1; weak D call: TRBD1 (5 bases). V shed 2 bases and J shed 4 bases, with 11 bases lying between them. This CDR3 contains 14 residues. Germline values: CDR1 LNHDA, CDR2 SQIVND (reference sequence). As DNA, the CDR3 is TGTGCCAGTAGTATACAGGGTAGGTCCACTGAAGCTTTCTTT. Translated: CASSIQGRSTEAFF.

This sequence joins TRBV12-3 or TRBV12-4 and TRBJ1-2; no reliable D call. V lost 3 bases to trimming and J lost 7 bases, with 12 bases between them. The CDR3 has 13 amino acids. CDR3 in amino acids: CASSFGRPTGYTF. The CDR3 nucleotides are TGTGCCAGCAGTTTTGGGAGACCCACTGGCTACACCTTC.

This chain uses TRBV27 with TRBJ2-1; the match to TRBD2 covers 7 bases. V was clipped by 0 bases and J by 8 bases; unmatched bases: 7. Germline V gene lookup returns CDR1 MNHEY and CDR2 SMNVEV (reference sequence). CDR3 length: 15 residues. The CDR3 DNA reads TGTGCCAGCAGTTTATCCTGGCGGGAGCGCGATGAGCAGTTCTTC. Residues: CASSLSWRERDEQFF.

The CDR3 sequence: CASSLPRSLRVGELFF. CDR3 DNA sequence: TGTGCCAGTAGTCTTCCGCGCTCCCTGAGGGTCGGGGAGCTGTTTTTT. This chain connects TRBV19 to TRBJ2-2; TRBD2 is a possible D gene (5 bases). V lost 5 bases, J lost 7 bases, and 20 bases lay in between. The CDR3 consists of 16 residues. CDR1 and CDR2 from the germline V gene are LNHDA and SQIVND (reference sequence).

V is TRBV4-1 and J is TRBJ2-5; TRBD2 matches at 9 bases. The CDR3 is 16 residues long. The V segment lost 0 bases and the J segment 1 base; nucleotides outside the gene matches: 3. The V gene's germline CDR1 is MGHRA and CDR2 YSYEKL. CDR3 residues: CASSQESGRFQETQYF. The CDR3, as DNA: TGCGCCAGCAGCCAAGAAAGCGGGAGGTTCCAAGAGACCCAGTACTTC.

This chain links TRBV18 with TRBJ2-6; TRBD1 matches 9 bases. The length of the CDR3 is 19 residues. Germline lookup yields CDR1 KGHSH and CDR2 LQKENI. V dropped 3 bases and J dropped 0; count of bases not matched to a gene: 9. The CDR3 coding sequence is TGTGCCAGCTCACCTTTACCCGGGACAGGGAGCTCTGGGGCCAACGTCCTGACTTTC. Residues: CASSPLPGTGSSGANVLTF.

The chain combines TRBV9 with TRBJ2-3, with 12 bases identical to TRBD2. V shed 3 bases and J 0 bases; nucleotides not matched to a gene: 17. The CDR3 spans 21 residues. CDR1 and CDR2 from the germline V gene are SGDLS and YYNGEE. The CDR3 is CASSASLGGLAGRPSTDTQYF. The CDR3 DNA sequence: TGTGCCAGCAGCGCGTCCCTCGGGGGACTAGCGGGTCGTCCCAGCACAGATACGCAGTATTTT.

The chain employs TRBV15 and TRBJ1-4, with D maybe TRBD1 (5 bases). CDR1 and CDR2 (germline): LNHNV, YYDKDF (reference sequence). This CDR3 spans 14 amino acids. Trimming took 5 bases from V and 10 from J, leaving 17 bases between them. The CDR3 loop is CATSPLTGGGKLFF. The CDR3 region has the DNA TGTGCCACCAGCCCATTAACTGGGGGGGGAAAACTGTTTTTT. Drawing the rest from reference TRBV15 and TRBJ1-4, the complete variable domain is DAMVIQNPRYQVTQFGKPVTLSCSQTLNHNVMYWYQQKSSQAPKLLFHYYDKDFNNEADTPDNFQSRRPNTSFCFLDIRSPGLGDTAMYLCATSPLTGGGKLFFGSGTQLSVL.

This clone was detected only a few times. The V and J genes are TRBV5-4 and TRBJ1-5; TRBD1 matches 7 bases. Germline CDR1 and CDR2: SGHNT and YYREEE (reference sequence). The CDR3 covers 14 residues. Germline trimming cut 4 bases from V and 7 bases from J; bases unmatched to any gene: 8. This CDR3 is CASSVGGWMQPQHF. In nucleotides, the CDR3 is TGTGCCAGCAGCGTAGGGGGCTGGATGCAGCCCCAGCATTTT.

The chain has TRBV7-9 and TRBJ2-5; D not certain. The CDR3 spans 15 residues. Trimming removed 5 bases from V and 1 base from J, with 14 bases in between. Germline CDR1 is SEHNR and CDR2 is FQNEAQ (reference sequence). The CDR3 DNA sequence: TGTGCCAGCAGCCTTCGAACAGCACTCCAAGAGACCCAGTACTTC. Translating it yields CASSLRTALQETQYF. Full variable domain (remainder filled in from reference TRBV7-9 and TRBJ2-5): DTGVSQNPRHKITKRGQNVTFRCDPISEHNRLYWYRQTLGQGPEFLTYFQNEAQLEKSRLLSDRFSAERPKGSFSTLEIQRTEQGDSAMYLCASSLRTALQETQYFGPGTRLLVL.

The chain links TRBV4-3 to TRBJ2-2; the match to TRBD2 covers 11 bases. This CDR3 contains 18 residues. The V segment lost 0 bases and the J segment 3 bases; nucleotides outside the gene matches: 6. Germline V gives CDR1 LGHNA, CDR2 YSLEER. The CDR3, as DNA: TGCGCCAGCAGCCAAGAGGGATGGGGACTAGCGGACACCGGGGAGCTGTTTTTT. It encodes CASSQEGWGLADTGELFF.

The DNA for the CDR3 is TGTGCCAGCAGTGACCCTAGGGAGACCCAGTACTTC. Amino acid sequence: CASSDPRETQYF. This rearrangement joins TRBV6-1 to TRBJ2-5; D gene unclear. The CDR3 is 12 residues long. V dropped 3 bases and J dropped 5 bases, with 7 bases sitting between them. Germline-derived CDR1 and CDR2 are MNHNS and SASEGT.